This T cell receptor beta chain was captured in a study of T cells after yellow fever vaccination. Study-level background: The SMART-Seq v4 Ultra Low Input method served to prepare the low-cell-number fractions. The study's findings and limits: A small share of clonotypes appeared in both CD4 and CD8 compartments. Reappearing after the booster were most of the clones from primary vaccination (roughly 96% CD4, 88% CD8).

The CDR3 contains 14 residues. CDR1 is SGHDT, CDR2 YYEEEE, per germline. Trimming stripped 0 bases from V and 4 bases from J, with 11 bases between. They built TCR cDNA with 5'RACE template switching, a step that put in a universal primer site and UMIs. TCRdb re-analysed the 5' RACE reads in MiXCR, keeping a single row per CDR3 protein. The sample records some 340,000 distinct CDR3 sequences, over 4% being singletons. Turning to this clonotype: Its antigen is undetermined.

The TCR was taken from a man aged 18 to 35 who received the YFV17D yellow fever vaccine. Sequencing used PBMCs, obtained 5 days after the yellow fever booster vaccination. The rearrangement joins TRBV5-6 to TRBJ2-7; no definite D call. CDR3 coding DNA: TGTGCCAGCAGCTTGGATCCGTTCTCTTACGAGCAGTACGTC. Residues: CASSLDPFSYEQYV.